Shown below are 14 T cell receptor beta chains from a single sample sequenced in a study of blood T cells in healthy people across ages. A second PCR, run for about 7 to 11 cycles, used a sample-barcoded 5' primer plus a J-beta primer mix. TCRdb passed the 5' RACE reads through MiXCR, listing each CDR3 protein once. The repertoire has hundreds of thousands of distinct CDR3 sequences, about 34% of them found once; the top ten carry 15%. The sample comprised blood. The receptors originated from a woman older than 75 in good health.

This clonotype was counted ten times or more. The chain joins TRBV28 to TRBJ2-7, with a tentative D call TRBD1 (5 bases). Germline V gene sequence: CDR1 MDHEN, CDR2 SYDVKM. This CDR3 spans 15 amino acids. V gave up 4 bases and J gave up 2 bases, with 15 bases separating them. The CDR3 DNA reads TGTGCCAGCAGTTCCCTTATGGACACAGCCTACGAGCAGTACTTC. Residues: CASSSLMDTAYEQYF. The full variable domain, with the rest looked up from reference TRBV28 and TRBJ2-7, is DVKVTQSSRYLVKRTGEKVFLECVQDMDHENMFWYRQDPGLGLRLIYFSYDVKMKEKGDIPEGYSVSREKKERFSLILESASTNQTSMYLCASSSLMDTAYEQYFGPGTRLTVT.

The gene calls are TRBV7-9 and TRBJ2-3; TRBD2 might be the D (5 bases). Germline loops: CDR1 SEHNR, CDR2 FQNEAQ (reference sequence). The CDR3 covers 15 residues. Deletions cut 10 bases from V and 1 base from J, with 18 bases between. The CDR3 DNA reads TGTGCCACCCAAACCATCGGGATCGGCACAGATACGCAGTATTTT. Translating it yields CATQTIGIGTDTQYF.

In regard to this clonotype: A much larger clone differs by one base, so this may be a read error. The chain combines TRBV28 with TRBJ2-5, with D maybe TRBD2 (6 bases). Germline CDR1 is MDHEN and CDR2 is SYDVKM. There are 15 residues in the CDR3. The CDR3 spells CASSSQTGGSETLYF. The DNA of the CDR3 is TGTGCCAGCAGTTCCCAAACAGGAGGGTCCGAGACCCTGTACTTC.

In its sample, this clonotype was seen many times. This sequence joins TRBV6-2 or TRBV6-3 and TRBJ1-5, with D perhaps TRBD1 (5 bases). Germline CDR1 MNHEY, CDR2 SVGEGT. V lost 0 bases and J lost 2, with 11 bases in between. This CDR3 comprises 16 residues. CDR3 residues: CASSYSMGLRNQPQHF. The DNA for the CDR3 is TGTGCCAGCAGTTACTCGATGGGACTTCGCAATCAGCCCCAGCATTTT.

A single count supports this clonotype. This rearrangement joins TRBV20-1 to TRBJ2-2; a weak D match, TRBD1 (6 bases). V lost 3 bases and J 5 bases, leaving 10 bases between the germline ends. This CDR3 contains 13 residues. Germline assignment: CDR1 DFQATT and CDR2 SNEGSKA (reference sequence). Written as DNA, the CDR3 is TGCAGTGCTAGCATAGGGGGTACCGGGGAGCTGTTTTTT. Its protein is CSASIGGTGELFF.

This chain connects TRBV4-1 to TRBJ2-3, with D perhaps matching TRBD1 or TRBD2 (5 bases each). The CDR3 extends over 15 amino acids. Trimming cost V 3 bases and J 1 base, with 11 bases left between them. CDR1 MGHRA and CDR2 YSYEKL come from the germline V gene. CDR3 loop: CASSQPGPRTDTQYF. The CDR3, as DNA: TGCGCCAGCAGCCAGCCGGGACCACGCACAGATACGCAGTATTTT.

The sample holds many counts of this clonotype. The rearrangement links TRBV6-2 or TRBV6-3 to TRBJ1-2, with no clear D. V lost 7 bases and J lost 4, with 16 bases in between. The CDR3 length is 14 residues. Germline V gene data show CDR1 as MNHEY and CDR2 as SVGEGT. CDR3 in DNA: TGTGCCAGCACCGAGAAGGCAAGATTCTATGGCTACACCTTC. Translation gives CASTEKARFYGYTF.

With respect to this clonotype: A much bigger clone sits one base away, suggesting this may be a read error. The chain is built from TRBV7-7 and TRBJ2-2; 10 bases agree with TRBD1. CDR3 length equals 15 residues. Germline CDR1 and CDR2: SSHAT and FNYEAQ (reference sequence). The DNA for the CDR3 is TGTGCTAGCAGCGCCGGGACAGGGGACACCGGGGAGCTGTTTTTT. Translation: CASSAGTGDTGELFF.

The chain joins TRBV25-1 to TRBJ1-2, with D hard to call. The germline gives CDR1 MGHDK, CDR2 SYGVNS. This CDR3 spans 13 amino acids. V was clipped by 2 bases and J by 7 bases, with 11 bases between them. The CDR3 DNA is TGTGCCAGCAGTGAAGTCGGGCTAGGTGGCTACACCTTC. Protein: CASSEVGLGGYTF.

The CDR3 DNA sequence: TGCGCCAGCAGCGAGACAGGGAACGGTGAAAAACTGTTTTTT. Its translation is CASSETGNGEKLFF. This chain links TRBV5-1 with TRBJ1-4, with 7 bases lining up with TRBD1. This CDR3 comprises 14 residues. V shed 4 bases and J 7 bases; nucleotides not matched to a gene: 7. Germline V gene data show CDR1 as SGHRS and CDR2 as YFSETQ.

This clonotype was counted ten times or more. CDR3 in amino acids: CASRADLTDTQYF. The CDR3 bases are TGTGCCAGCAGAGCGGACCTCACAGATACGCAGTATTTT. The rearrangement links TRBV6-4 to TRBJ2-3; a possible D gene is TRBD2 (5 bases). Germline V gene sequence: CDR1 MRHNA, CDR2 SNTAGT. The ends were cut back, 6 bases at V and 2 bases at J, with 9 bases in the middle. CDR3 length: 13 amino acids.

Many counts were recorded for this clonotype. The chain joins TRBV5-1 to TRBJ2-7, with 7 bases lining up with TRBD1. The junction had 6 bases not matched to a gene; V was cut back by 3 bases and J by 3 bases. Germline CDR1 SGHRS, CDR2 YFSETQ. This CDR3 spans 14 amino acids. The CDR3 DNA reads as TGCGCCAGCAGCTCTTACGGGACAGACTACGAGCAGTACTTC. Translating it yields CASSSYGTDYEQYF.

In the case of this clonotype: A much larger clone differs from this one at a single base, so this may be a read error. The J gene is TRBJ2-1, the V gene TRBV2; 9 bases agree with TRBD1. In germline, CDR1 is SNHLY, CDR2 FYNNEI. The CDR3 spans 14 residues. The CDR3 nucleotides read TGTACCAGCAGACCCGGGACAGGGTACAATGAGCAGTTCTTC. It is translated as CTSRPGTGYNEQFF.

This clonotype showed up just a few times. The chain joins TRBV15 to TRBJ1-1; D not certain. From germline, CDR1 is LNHNV and CDR2 YYDKDF (reference sequence). The CDR3 has 14 residues. V lost 0 bases, J lost 11 bases, and 16 bases lay in between. The DNA for the CDR3 is TGTGCCACCAGCAGAGATCAGGACCTCTCGGGGGCTTTCTTT. Translating gives CATSRDQDLSGAFF. Full variable domain (outside the CDR3, taken from reference TRBV15 and TRBJ1-1): DAMVIQNPRYQVTQFGKPVTLSCSQTLNHNVMYWYQQKSSQAPKLLFHYYDKDFNNEADTPDNFQSRRPNTSFCFLDIRSPGLGDTAMYLCATSRDQDLSGAFFGQGTRLTVV.